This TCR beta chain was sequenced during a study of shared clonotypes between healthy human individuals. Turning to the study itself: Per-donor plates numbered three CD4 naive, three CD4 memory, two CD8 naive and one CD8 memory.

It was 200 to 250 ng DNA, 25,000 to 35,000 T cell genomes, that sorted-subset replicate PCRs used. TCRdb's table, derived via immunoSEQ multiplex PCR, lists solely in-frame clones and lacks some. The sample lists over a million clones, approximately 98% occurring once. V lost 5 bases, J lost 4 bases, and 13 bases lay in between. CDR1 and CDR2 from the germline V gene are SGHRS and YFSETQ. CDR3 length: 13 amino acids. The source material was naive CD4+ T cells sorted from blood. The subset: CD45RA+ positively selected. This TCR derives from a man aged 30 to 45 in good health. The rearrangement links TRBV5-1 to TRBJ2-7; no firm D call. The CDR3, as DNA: TGCGCCAGCAGTGGCGGTTCTTGGTACGAGCAGTACTTC. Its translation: CASSGGSWYEQYF.